This TCR beta chain was obtained from a study of CD8 T cells in ankylosing spondylitis. The study, taken as a whole, reports: Clones linked with disease were CD8+ and fairly uncommon in the peripheral blood. Eight highly homologous variants formed a TCR beta motif that appeared characteristic of ankylosing spondylitis blood. The study looked at matched synovial fluid samples from ankylosing spondylitis patients. Disease-linked clones were reported to be significantly enriched there. Previous work reported some of these motif variants in the synovial fluid and blood of reactive arthritis.

Libraries for TCR beta were made by quantitative 5'-RACE with molecular barcodes. TCRdb analysed the 5' RACE reads with MiXCR anew, one entry per CDR3 protein. Among about 800,000 distinct CDR3 sequences listed, over 9.5% were seen once. The V gene's germline CDR1 is KGHSH and CDR2 LQKENI. Trimming stripped 3 bases from V and 1 base from J, with 12 bases between. There are 15 residues in the CDR3. There are a few counts of this clonotype. Its antigen is not identified. The chain combines TRBV18 with TRBJ2-5; D tentatively fits TRBD1 or TRBD2 (5 bases each). Sequenced material: blood, either unsorted or a sorted T cell fraction (not recorded which). This clonotype was obtained from a male donor with ankylosing spondylitis. The CDR3 DNA reads TGTGCCAGCTCACCCCGGGACCTCACCCAAGAGACCCAGTACTTC. Translated: CASSPRDLTQETQYF.